Below are 30 T cell receptor beta chains sequenced from a single sample in a study of regulatory T cells in long-lasting Graves disease. Construction of the TCR beta libraries employed iRepertoire HTBI primers in conjunction with Arm-PCR of CDR3 regions. One entry per CDR3 protein results from TCRdb running MiXCR on the multiplex PCR reads. The sample has about 620,000 distinct CDR3 sequences; 16% are singletons. Time point described: newly diagnosed GD, antithyroid drugs for less than 3 months. TCR sequences were obtained from RNA taken from PBMCs. The sample was also linked to a second study, of T cells in Graves' hyperthyroidism and ophthalmopathy.

Here the sequenced sample was peripheral blood mononuclear cells (PBMCs), taken at new diagnosis, from a patient treated with antithyroid drugs. The receptors derive from a woman younger than 45 with Graves disease.

The chain has TRBV20-1 and TRBJ2-2; a weak D match, TRBD1 (6 bases). The germline CDR1 and CDR2 sequences are DFQATT and SNEGSKA (reference sequence). V lost 0 bases and J 5 bases, leaving 7 bases between the germline ends. The CDR3 is 13 amino acids. The CDR3 region has the DNA TGCAGTGCTAGAGAAACAGGGACCGGGGAGCTGTTTTTT. It is translated as CSARETGTGELFF.

About this clonotype: Since a much larger clone is just one base distant, this may be a read error. The rearrangement links TRBV2 to TRBJ2-1, with TRBD2 as a possible D gene (5 bases). The CDR3 loop spans 13 amino acids. Germline CDR1 is SNHLY and CDR2 is FYNNEI. Trimming left V 6 bases short and J 10 bases short, with 16 bases between. CDR3 amino acids: CASSAELVGEQFF. The CDR3 DNA reads TGTGCCAGCAGCGCCGAACTAGTCGGCGAGCAGTTCTTC. Combining the CDR3 with reference TRBV2 and TRBJ2-1 gives the whole variable domain EPEVTQTPSHQVTQMGQEVILRCVPISNHLYFYWYRQILGQKVEFLVSFYNNEISEKSEIFDDQFSVERPDGSNFTLKIRSTKLEDSAMYFCASSAELVGEQFFGPGTRLTVL.

In its sample, this clonotype was seen many times. This chain joins TRBV6-1 and TRBJ1-1; TRBD1 is a possible D gene (6 bases). Trimming took off 4 bases at V and 4 bases at J, with 16 bases between the two ends. Germline V lookup: CDR1 MNHNS, CDR2 SASEGT. This CDR3 is built from 15 residues. The CDR3 nucleotides are TGTGCCAGCAGTGGTAACAGGGCGGGGGGCACTGAAGCTTTCTTT. Protein sequence: CASSGNRAGGTEAFF.

This chain uses TRBV18 with TRBJ2-5; D might be TRBD2 (6 bases). This CDR3 has 17 residues. Trimming left V 3 bases short and J 0 bases short, with 17 bases between. Germline values: CDR1 KGHSH, CDR2 LQKENI. Here the CDR3 DNA reads TGTGCCAGCTCACCTCGCGGCGGGAATCTCTACCAAGAGACCCAGTACTTC. Translating gives CASSPRGGNLYQETQYF.

The chain joins TRBV19 to TRBJ1-6; D may be TRBD1 (5 bases). Germline V CDR1 and CDR2: LNHDA, SQIVND (reference sequence). The CDR3 runs 14 residues. V gave up 5 bases and J gave up 5 bases, with 10 bases separating them. The CDR3 nucleotides read TGTGCCAGTAGTCCACGGGGGAATAATTCACCCCTCCACTTT. Translated, it gives CASSPRGNNSPLHF. The variable domain in full, completed from reference TRBV19 and TRBJ1-6, reads DGGITQSPKYLFRKEGQNVTLSCEQNLNHDAMYWYRQDPGQGLRLIYYSQIVNDFQKGDIAEGYSVSREKKESFPLTVTSAQKNPTAFYLCASSPRGNNSPLHFGNGTRLTVT.

Many counts were recorded for this clonotype. The chain employs TRBV20-1 and TRBJ2-5; TRBD2 aligns across 13 bases. The CDR3 has 14 amino acids. CDR1 and CDR2 (germline): DFQATT, SNEGSKA (reference sequence). Trimming cost V 3 bases and J 5 bases; bases outside gene matches: 3. The CDR3 sequence: CSARETSGRETQYF. CDR3 nucleotide sequence: TGCAGTGCTAGGGAGACTAGCGGGAGGGAGACCCAGTACTTC.

As concerns this clonotype: The junction departs from the called germline gene at one end, perhaps through a read error. This sequence joins TRBV5-1 and TRBJ2-5; possible D gene TRBD2, 7 bases. Germline V gives CDR1 SGHRS, CDR2 YFSETQ. The CDR3 has 15 residues. The CDR3 DNA sequence: TGTGCCAGCACCCGGCGGGGGCGCGGGGAAGAGACCCAGTACTTC. It translates to CASTRRGRGEETQYF.

The chain has TRBV5-1 and TRBJ2-5; D is possibly TRBD1 or TRBD2 (5 bases each). Trimming pared 7 bases from V and 4 bases from J, leaving 20 bases between. This CDR3 is 15 amino acids long. Germline V gives CDR1 SGHRS, CDR2 YFSETQ. The chain's CDR3 is CASQTRDPSRETQYF. The CDR3 region has the DNA TGCGCCAGCCAAACCCGGGACCCTAGTCGAGAGACCCAGTACTTC.

V usage is TRBV28 and J usage is TRBJ2-7, with 9 bases aligning to TRBD2. Germline CDR1 is MDHEN and CDR2 is SYDVKM. CDR3 length: 14 amino acids. The V gene end was trimmed by 6 bases and the J gene end by 0 bases; junction bases not matched to a gene: 3. CDR3 amino acids: CASRASGNSYEQYF. The CDR3 DNA reads TGTGCCAGCAGGGCTAGCGGGAACTCCTACGAGCAGTACTTC.

This clonotype was seen at least ten times. The chain uses TRBV20-1 and TRBJ1-1; no definite D call. The CDR3 totals 10 residues. The germline V gene has CDR1 DFQATT and CDR2 SNEGSKA (reference sequence). Trimming took 4 bases from V and 10 from J, leaving 10 bases between them. This CDR3 is CSAILLAAFF. CDR3 DNA sequence: TGCAGTGCTATCTTGCTGGCAGCTTTCTTT.

This clonotype appeared many times. CDR3 coding DNA: TGTGCCAGCAGTTACGGACGTGGGCAAGAGACCCAGTACTTC. It encodes CASSYGRGQETQYF. This sequence joins TRBV6-5 and TRBJ2-5; D call uncertain. Germline CDR1 is MNHEY and CDR2 is SVGAGI. The CDR3 extends over 14 amino acids. Trimming left V 2 bases short and J 2 bases short, with 9 bases between.

This clonotype was seen at least ten times. The chain combines TRBV29-1 with TRBJ2-1, with 9 bases identical to TRBD1. Unmatched junction bases numbered 7, after V lost 4 bases and J lost 6 bases. Germline V gene sequence: CDR1 SQVTM, CDR2 ANQGSEA. This CDR3 comprises 14 residues. The CDR3 region is CSVVISDRGNEQFF. CDR3 sequence (DNA): TGCAGCGTTGTCATCTCGGACAGGGGCAATGAGCAGTTCTTC.

This clonotype was counted many times. The V call is TRBV7-9, the J call TRBJ2-7, with a tentative D call TRBD1 (5 bases). The CDR3 totals 11 residues. The V gene's germline CDR1 is SEHNR and CDR2 FQNEAQ (reference sequence). Between the trimmed V and J ends, which lost 2 bases and 6 bases, there was a span of 5 bases. Here the CDR3 DNA reads TGTGCCAGCAGCTTACAGGGCGAGCAGTACTTC. It encodes CASSLQGEQYF.

This clonotype was detected many times. V usage is TRBV6-1 and J usage is TRBJ2-1; 8 bases match TRBD1. Germline CDR1 is MNHNS and CDR2 is SASEGT. V was clipped by 6 bases and J by 8 bases; unmatched bases: 6. The CDR3 is 13 residues long. The CDR3 region is CASRRTGTHEQFF. The CDR3 bases are TGTGCCAGCAGGAGGACAGGGACCCATGAGCAGTTCTTC.

Of note for this clonotype: This may stem from a read error, because a much larger clone lies one nucleotide away. The chain uses TRBV12-3 or TRBV12-4 and TRBJ2-1; TRBD1 might be the D (6 bases). The V end was cut by 4 bases, the J end by 10 bases, with 14 bases between. The CDR3 totals 13 residues. The CDR3 loop is CASSSSTGYEQFF. The CDR3 region has the DNA TGTGCCAGCAGTTCCTCGACAGGCTACGAGCAGTTCTTC.

This clonotype showed up many times. V gene TRBV30 combines with J gene TRBJ1-5; D is undetermined. The germline CDR1 and CDR2 sequences are GTSNPN and SVGIG (reference sequence). V dropped 2 bases and J dropped 0 bases, with 5 bases sitting between them. This CDR3 is built from 13 residues. As DNA, the CDR3 is TGTGCCTGGAGTCTGAATAGCAATCAGCCCCAGCATTTT. It specifies CAWSLNSNQPQHF.

This clonotype was detected once. The junction and the germline gene differ at one end; a read error may be behind it. V gene TRBV3-1 combines with J gene TRBJ2-4, with no clear D. The assigned J gene may be wrong: the sequence end matches TRBJ2-1 better. The CDR3 consists of 16 residues. Germline assignment: CDR1 LGHDT and CDR2 YNNKEL (reference sequence). The CDR3 reads CASSQEWSKLDNDQFF. CDR3 DNA: TGTGCCAGCAGCCAAGAGTGGTCTAAACTCGACAATGACCAGTTCTTC.

In nucleotides, the CDR3 is TGTGCCAGCAGTCCGACAGGGGGTAAGAACGAGCAGTACTTC. Translation gives CASSPTGGKNEQYF. The chain carries TRBV27 and TRBJ2-7; TRBD1 aligns across 9 bases. Germline values: CDR1 MNHEY, CDR2 SMNVEV (reference sequence). After removal of 5 bases from V and 5 bases from J, the junction contained 7 bases not matched to a gene. The CDR3 loop spans 14 amino acids.

This clonotype was seen at least ten times. This chain links TRBV11-2 with TRBJ2-1; D remains ambiguous. Germline assignment: CDR1 SGHAT and CDR2 FQNNGV. The CDR3 runs 15 residues. V was cut by 6 bases and J by 5 bases, with 17 bases left in between. CDR3 nucleotides: TGTGCCAGCAGATCCTGGGGAAAGTTTCACAATGAGCAGTTCTTC. This translates into CASRSWGKFHNEQFF.

The table lists this clonotype with many counts. The chain recombines TRBV27 with TRBJ2-2, with TRBD1 matching 12 bases. V trimming: 5 bases; J trimming: 5 bases; junction bases outside the gene matches: 6. CDR1 and CDR2 from the germline V gene are MNHEY and SMNVEV (reference sequence). CDR3 size: 16 residues. CDR3 residues: CASSGPGQGATGELFF. Here the CDR3 DNA reads TGTGCCAGCAGTGGTCCGGGACAGGGGGCTACCGGGGAGCTGTTTTTT.

This rearrangement joins TRBV7-9 to TRBJ2-7; 9 bases are a match to TRBD1. The length of the CDR3 is 15 residues. Germline CDR1 is SEHNR and CDR2 is FQNEAQ (reference sequence). The V segment lost 8 bases and the J segment 0 bases; nucleotides outside the gene matches: 8. CDR3 sequence (DNA): TGTGCCAGCGTCTTGGGACAGGGAAGCTCCTACGAGCAGTACTTC. It yields the protein CASVLGQGSSYEQYF.

The V and J genes are TRBV6-1 and TRBJ2-5, with TRBD1 matching over 9 bases. The ends lost 4 bases at V and 4 bases at J; junction bases unmatched: 4. CDR1 is MNHNS and CDR2 is SASEGT in the germline V gene. This CDR3 contains 14 residues. CDR3 loop: CASSGTGATETQYF. The CDR3 coding sequence is TGTGCCAGCAGTGGGACAGGGGCTACAGAGACCCAGTACTTC.

This clonotype was detected ten times or more. The gene calls are TRBV6-1 and TRBJ1-2; 9 bases agree with TRBD1. CDR1 is MNHNS, CDR2 SASEGT, per germline. V was pared by 7 bases and J by 7 bases, with 7 bases of the junction left unmatched. The CDR3 is 13 residues long. The DNA of the CDR3 is TGTGCCAGCACTGGACAGGGGATCCCTGGCTACACCTTC. This codes for CASTGQGIPGYTF.

The gene calls are TRBV12-3 or TRBV12-4 and TRBJ2-6; D gene unclear. This CDR3 comprises 16 residues. Trimming left V 7 bases short and J 0 bases short, with 13 bases between. CDR3 protein: CASTPALSSGANVLTF. The CDR3 DNA reads as TGTGCCAGCACCCCGGCCCTCAGCTCTGGGGCCAACGTCCTGACTTTC.

The chain uses TRBV5-1 and TRBJ1-1, with 7 bases matching TRBD1. CDR1 is SGHRS, CDR2 YFSETQ, per germline. There are 18 residues in the CDR3. The trim removed 0 bases at V and 2 bases at J, leaving 13 bases unmatched. The CDR3 region has the DNA TGCGCCAGCAGCTTGGGCTCGATAGGACAGGTTGCAAACACTGAAGCTTTCTTT. It encodes CASSLGSIGQVANTEAFF.

This clonotype was seen repeatedly, ten times or more. One end of the junction varies from germline; a read error may be responsible. The chain links TRBV12-3 or TRBV12-4 to TRBJ2-1; no clear D. The better agreement between TRBJ2-5 and the DNA end casts doubt on the J call. The CDR3 sequence is 13 residues long. This CDR3 reads CASRLGTTETQYF. In DNA form, the CDR3 reads TGTGCCAGCAGATTAGGAACGACAGAGACCCAGTACTTC.

There are many counts of this clonotype. This chain uses TRBV25-1 with TRBJ1-2; D might be TRBD1 (5 bases). The V gene's germline CDR1 is MGHDK and CDR2 SYGVNS. The V end was cut by 7 bases, the J end by 4 bases, with 13 bases between. The CDR3 is 13 residues long. In nucleotides, the CDR3 is TGTGCCAGCACCGCTGGGGACGTCTATGGCTACACCTTC. Amino acid sequence: CASTAGDVYGYTF.

This clonotype was detected a few times. The chain employs TRBV5-6 and TRBJ1-3; TRBD1 matches 7 bases. The germline V gene has CDR1 SGHDT and CDR2 YYEEEE. Trimming at V came to 0 bases and at J to 2 bases, leaving 2 bases not matched to a gene. CDR3 length equals 15 residues. The DNA for the CDR3 is TGTGCCAGCAGCTTGGACAGGGGTGCTGGAAACACCATATATTTT. This gives the protein CASSLDRGAGNTIYF.

This clonotype was seen ten or more times. The V and J genes are TRBV2 and TRBJ2-5; 9 bases are a match to TRBD1. V shed 6 bases, J shed 3 bases, and the junction held 8 bases outside the gene matches. The CDR3 length is 15 residues. CDR1 and CDR2 from the germline V gene are SNHLY and FYNNEI. CDR3 region: CASSPGDRVEETQYF. The CDR3 region has the DNA TGTGCCAGCAGCCCGGGGGACAGGGTAGAAGAGACCCAGTACTTC.

The chain uses TRBV12-5 and TRBJ2-5, with TRBD2 matching over 8 bases. The CDR3 has 15 amino acids. Trimming at V came to 4 bases and at J to 4 bases, leaving 8 bases not matched to a gene. In germline, CDR1 is LGHNT, CDR2 FRNRAP. CDR3 in DNA: TGTGCTAGTGGTTCCGGGGGGGGCCTGGGAGAGACCCAGTACTTC. Translation: CASGSGGGLGETQYF.